Sequencing of this T cell receptor beta chain was carried out in a study of shared clonotypes between healthy human individuals. Study summary: Per donor, CD8 memory used one plate, CD8 naive used two, CD4 memory used three and CD4 naive used three.

Sequencing used immunoSEQ multiplex PCR; TCRdb keeps in-frame clones, though not all of them. In the table there are around 1,900,000 clones, around 93% of which are singletons. As defined, naive CD8 cells were CD45RO-negative and positively selected for CCR7, with terminally differentiated effector memory CD45RA+ cells excluded. All the donors were Caucasian adults who lived in Nashville, Tennessee. Germline CDR1 MNHEY, CDR2 SMNVEV (reference sequence). This CDR3 has 15 residues. Trimming stripped 5 bases from V and 7 bases from J, with 18 bases between. The chain joins TRBV27 to TRBJ2-1, with TRBD1 as a possible D gene (6 bases). Sequencing input: naive CD8+ T cells from PBMCs. The clonotype originates from a man aged 18 to 30 in good health. Some clones in this sample may be carry-over from other donors' samples. The CDR3 region has the DNA TGTGCCAGCAGTCAGGATACAGGGATGGTGAATGAGCAGTTCTTC. It is translated as CASSQDTGMVNEQFF.